This is a list of T cell receptor beta chains from one sample in a study of T cell repertoires in cytomegalovirus infection. MiXCR, applied by TCRdb to the reads, yields one record per CDR3 protein. The profile covers about 570,000 distinct CDR3 sequences, with 40% appearing a single time and around 46% taken by the ten largest. These TCRs are of unknown antigen specificity. The specimen was cultured PBMCs, collected from culture after CMV antigen stimulation. The origin of the receptors is a human donor in good health (CMV status not recorded). Some clones in this sample may be carry-over from other donors' samples. The CDR3 runs from the conserved cysteine through the conserved F or W. Each record gives: D gene, clone size, V gene, J gene, CDR3 DNA, CDR3 protein. D genes are given only for firm matches. Expanded clones are given a class, and other clones once, few, many or no size at all.

d_gene: -
abundance: -
v_gene: TRBV6-5
j_gene: TRBJ2-5
CDR3nt: TGTGCCAGCAGTTACTCTACAGGGTCCGAAGAGACCCAGTACTTC
CDR3aa: CASSYSTGSEETQYF

d_gene: -
abundance: -
v_gene: TRBV6-2/TRBV6-3
j_gene: TRBJ2-5
CDR3nt: TGTGCCGCACTCCGGGAGTCTTCGGAGACCCAGTACTTC
CDR3aa: CAALRESSETQYF

d_gene: -
abundance: -
v_gene: TRBV11-2
j_gene: TRBJ1-1
CDR3nt: TGTGCCAGCACTCCTTCGGGGGGGCCCCTTTTTGGAACTGAAGCTTTCTTT
CDR3aa: CASTPSGGPLFGTEAFF

d_gene: -
abundance: few
v_gene: TRBV7-2
j_gene: TRBJ2-3
CDR3nt: TGTGCCAGCAGCTTAATGAGGGGGGGCCTCACAGATACGCAGTATTTT
CDR3aa: CASSLMRGGLTDTQYF

d_gene: TRBD1
abundance: -
v_gene: TRBV2
j_gene: TRBJ2-1
CDR3nt: TGTGCCAGCAGTGATATATCGCGACAGGGATACAATGAGCAGTTCTTC
CDR3aa: CASSDISRQGYNEQFF

d_gene: -
abundance: -
v_gene: TRBV5-5
j_gene: TRBJ1-2
CDR3nt: TGTGCCAGCCTCATGGGGGCCCCAGGGACTAACTATGGCTACACCTTC
CDR3aa: CASLMGAPGTNYGYTF

d_gene: -
abundance: many
v_gene: TRBV6-4
j_gene: TRBJ2-2
CDR3nt: TGTGCCAGCAGTGAAGGAAACACCGGGGAGCTGTTTTTT
CDR3aa: CASSEGNTGELFF

d_gene: -
abundance: -
v_gene: TRBV10-2
j_gene: TRBJ2-7
CDR3nt: TGCGCCAGCACGGACCTTTACGAGCAGTACTTC
CDR3aa: CASTDLYEQYF

d_gene: TRBD2
abundance: many
v_gene: TRBV7-8
j_gene: TRBJ2-7
CDR3nt: TGTGCCAGCAGCTTGGGACTAGCGGGATCCTCCTACGAGCAGTACTTC
CDR3aa: CASSLGLAGSSYEQYF

d_gene: -
abundance: few
v_gene: TRBV4-2
j_gene: TRBJ2-3
CDR3nt: TGTGCCAGCAGCCCGGCGGCAGGGGGGCCCACAGATACGCAGTATTTT
CDR3aa: CASSPAAGGPTDTQYF

d_gene: -
abundance: -
v_gene: TRBV7-9
j_gene: TRBJ2-7
CDR3nt: TGTGCCAGCACGATAGCGGGACAGAAATACGAGCAGTACTTC
CDR3aa: CASTIAGQKYEQYF

d_gene: TRBD2
abundance: few
v_gene: TRBV7-2
j_gene: TRBJ2-1
CDR3nt: TGTGCCAGCAGCTTACCTCAGACTAGCGGGATACGGGGGTCCTACAATGAGCAGTTCTTC
CDR3aa: CASSLPQTSGIRGSYNEQFF

d_gene: -
abundance: few
v_gene: TRBV4-3
j_gene: TRBJ1-3
CDR3nt: TGCGCCAGCAGCCAGGACCGATTCTCTGGAAACACCATATATTTT
CDR3aa: CASSQDRFSGNTIYF

d_gene: -
abundance: -
v_gene: TRBV5-4
j_gene: TRBJ2-3
CDR3nt: TGTGCCAGCAGCTTTGTCCCATTTAGCACAGATACGCAGTATTTT
CDR3aa: CASSFVPFSTDTQYF

d_gene: -
abundance: few
v_gene: TRBV20-1
j_gene: TRBJ2-1
CDR3nt: TGCAGTGCTCGGGACTACAATGAGCAGTTCTTC
CDR3aa: CSARDYNEQFF

d_gene: TRBD1
abundance: few
v_gene: TRBV7-8
j_gene: TRBJ2-6
CDR3nt: TGTGCCAGCAGGAGTAGGGAGGGACAGGGTTTCTCTGGGGCCAACGTCCTGACTTTC
CDR3aa: CASRSREGQGFSGANVLTF

d_gene: -
abundance: once
v_gene: TRBV28
j_gene: TRBJ1-5
CDR3nt: TGTGCCAGCAGTTTGGCTGCACGATTACGGGATCAGCCCCAGCATTTT
CDR3aa: CASSLAARLRDQPQHF

d_gene: -
abundance: few
v_gene: TRBV7-6
j_gene: TRBJ2-7
CDR3nt: TGTGCCAGCAGCTTGTTGGTGGGGGCGAGCTCCTACGAGCAGTACTTC
CDR3aa: CASSLLVGASSYEQYF

d_gene: -
abundance: many
v_gene: TRBV7-2
j_gene: TRBJ2-3
CDR3nt: TGTGCCAGCAGCTTAGTAGAGTGGTCAGATACGCAGTATTTT
CDR3aa: CASSLVEWSDTQYF

d_gene: -
abundance: -
v_gene: TRBV2
j_gene: TRBJ1-4
CDR3nt: TGTGCCAGCAGCACCGGTTGGAAACCTGAAAAACTGTTTTTT
CDR3aa: CASSTGWKPEKLFF

d_gene: -
abundance: -
v_gene: TRBV7-9
j_gene: TRBJ2-5
CDR3nt: TGTGCCAGCAGCCCCCCTAAAGCCGGGGCACACAAAGAGACCCAGTACTTC
CDR3aa: CASSPPKAGAHKETQYF

d_gene: -
abundance: -
v_gene: TRBV9
j_gene: TRBJ2-1
CDR3nt: TGTGCCAGCAGCGCCTCCCCGGGAATTTTCTCTAGCTCCTACAATGAGCAGTTCTTC
CDR3aa: CASSASPGIFSSSYNEQFF

d_gene: TRBD1
abundance: -
v_gene: TRBV12-3/TRBV12-4
j_gene: TRBJ1-5
CDR3nt: TGTGCCAGCAGACGGGGACAGAATCAGCCCCAGCATTTT
CDR3aa: CASRRGQNQPQHF

d_gene: -
abundance: -
v_gene: TRBV12-3/TRBV12-4
j_gene: TRBJ1-1
CDR3nt: TGTGCCAGCAGTTTCTGGGGCGCGTCCACTGAAGCTTTCTTT
CDR3aa: CASSFWGASTEAFF

d_gene: TRBD2
abundance: -
v_gene: TRBV20-1
j_gene: TRBJ2-7
CDR3nt: TGCAGTGCTAGGTTCCTTCGGGGGGGCTTGTACGAGCAGTACTTC
CDR3aa: CSARFLRGGLYEQYF

d_gene: -
abundance: many
v_gene: TRBV4-3
j_gene: TRBJ2-3
CDR3nt: TGCGCCAGCAGCCAAGGAACAAGCACAGATACGCAGTATTTT
CDR3aa: CASSQGTSTDTQYF

d_gene: -
abundance: -
v_gene: TRBV20-1
j_gene: TRBJ1-1
CDR3nt: TGCAGTGCTCGACCGACTGGTCTTGGTACCGAAGCTTTCTTT
CDR3aa: CSARPTGLGTEAFF

d_gene: -
abundance: many
v_gene: TRBV7-2
j_gene: TRBJ1-2
CDR3nt: TGTGCCAGCAGCTTAGCGACGGCGGAATATGGCTACACCTTC
CDR3aa: CASSLATAEYGYTF

d_gene: TRBD2
abundance: -
v_gene: TRBV20-1
j_gene: TRBJ2-5
CDR3nt: TGCAGTGCTAGAGATCCTAGCGGAGAGACCCAGTACTTC
CDR3aa: CSARDPSGETQYF

d_gene: TRBD1
abundance: -
v_gene: TRBV20-1
j_gene: TRBJ1-6
CDR3nt: TGCAGTGCTAGAGACCTCAGGGGGGGGATTGATAATTCACCCCTCCACTTT
CDR3aa: CSARDLRGGIDNSPLHF

d_gene: -
abundance: -
v_gene: TRBV6-1
j_gene: TRBJ1-4
CDR3nt: TGTGCCAGCAGTGAATTGGGGGACCGTAATGAAAAACTGTTTTTT
CDR3aa: CASSELGDRNEKLFF

d_gene: -
abundance: -
v_gene: TRBV6-6
j_gene: TRBJ2-3
CDR3nt: TGTGCCAGCAGTTTCAATCCGGGACAAGGGACAGATACGCAGTATTTT
CDR3aa: CASSFNPGQGTDTQYF

d_gene: TRBD1
abundance: once
v_gene: TRBV6-1
j_gene: TRBJ1-2
CDR3nt: TGTGCCAGCACTCGGACAGGGATTAACTATGGCTACACCTTC
CDR3aa: CASTRTGINYGYTF

d_gene: TRBD1
abundance: few
v_gene: TRBV4-3
j_gene: TRBJ1-2
CDR3nt: TGCGCCAGCAGCCAAGCCGGGACAGGGGTCTCCTACACCTTC
CDR3aa: CASSQAGTGVSYTF

d_gene: TRBD2
abundance: few
v_gene: TRBV6-1
j_gene: TRBJ2-1
CDR3nt: TGTGCCAGCAGTGGATTCCTAGGGACTAGTGCCCCCGGCAACAATGAGCAGTTCTTC
CDR3aa: CASSGFLGTSAPGNNEQFF

d_gene: -
abundance: few
v_gene: TRBV2
j_gene: TRBJ2-7
CDR3nt: TGTGCCAGCAGTGAGGAAGGGGGGCCTACCTACGAGCAGTACTTC
CDR3aa: CASSEEGGPTYEQYF

d_gene: -
abundance: -
v_gene: TRBV6-1
j_gene: TRBJ2-7
CDR3nt: TGTGCCAGCAGTGATCCCTCTGGAGGCGAGCAGTACTTC
CDR3aa: CASSDPSGGEQYF

d_gene: -
abundance: -
v_gene: TRBV5-4
j_gene: TRBJ2-5
CDR3nt: TGTGCCAGCAGCCGCGCGAGCGGAACGACAGGCGAGACCCAGTACTTC
CDR3aa: CASSRASGTTGETQYF

d_gene: -
abundance: few
v_gene: TRBV7-6
j_gene: TRBJ1-1
CDR3nt: TGTGCCAGCAGCTTAGGGGTGGGGAGCACTGAAGCTTTCTTT
CDR3aa: CASSLGVGSTEAFF

d_gene: -
abundance: -
v_gene: TRBV5-4
j_gene: TRBJ2-3
CDR3nt: TGTGCCAGCAGCTTCCGCCGACTGGACAGCACAGATACGCAGTATTTT
CDR3aa: CASSFRRLDSTDTQYF

d_gene: TRBD1
abundance: once
v_gene: TRBV12-3/TRBV12-4
j_gene: TRBJ1-6
CDR3nt: TGTGCCAGCAGTTGGGGGACAGGGGTGGATTCACCCCTCCACTTT
CDR3aa: CASSWGTGVDSPLHF

d_gene: TRBD2
abundance: -
v_gene: TRBV7-2
j_gene: TRBJ2-5
CDR3nt: TGTGCCAGCACTTCGAGGACTAGCGGCAAAGAGACCCAGTACTTC
CDR3aa: CASTSRTSGKETQYF

d_gene: -
abundance: -
v_gene: TRBV28
j_gene: TRBJ1-1
CDR3nt: TGTGCCAGCAGTTTAGGGGGGGGGAGGGTGGGCATGAACACTGAAGCTTTCTTT
CDR3aa: CASSLGGGRVGMNTEAFF

d_gene: -
abundance: few
v_gene: TRBV5-1
j_gene: TRBJ1-6
CDR3nt: TGCGCCAGCAGCTTGGAGGGGACGGGGAATTCACCCCTCCACTTT
CDR3aa: CASSLEGTGNSPLHF

d_gene: -
abundance: -
v_gene: TRBV12-3/TRBV12-4
j_gene: TRBJ1-1
CDR3nt: TGTGCCAGCAGTTCACATACAGGGATCGCTGAAGCTTTCTTT
CDR3aa: CASSSHTGIAEAFF

d_gene: TRBD2
abundance: few
v_gene: TRBV5-5
j_gene: TRBJ2-1
CDR3nt: TGTGCCAGCAGCTTTAGCGGGGGGAGCCACAATGAGCAGTTCTTC
CDR3aa: CASSFSGGSHNEQFF

d_gene: -
abundance: -
v_gene: TRBV5-4
j_gene: TRBJ1-1
CDR3nt: TGTGCCAGCGCCAGCTCCCGGGGGGCTGAAGCTTTCTTT
CDR3aa: CASASSRGAEAFF

d_gene: -
abundance: -
v_gene: TRBV27
j_gene: TRBJ2-1
CDR3nt: TGTGCCAGCAGTTTATGGGAGGGGGGATACAATGAGCAGTTCTTC
CDR3aa: CASSLWEGGYNEQFF

d_gene: -
abundance: -
v_gene: TRBV2
j_gene: TRBJ2-7
CDR3nt: TGTGCCAGCATGAAGGGTGGGTCCTACGAGCAGTACTTC
CDR3aa: CASMKGGSYEQYF

d_gene: -
abundance: -
v_gene: TRBV20-1
j_gene: TRBJ2-5
CDR3nt: TGCAGTCCCAAGGGCCTAGGGAGGGAGACCCAGTACTTC
CDR3aa: CSPKGLGRETQYF

d_gene: -
abundance: -
v_gene: TRBV6-1
j_gene: TRBJ2-4
CDR3nt: TGTGCCAGCAGCTCTACCGCCCCAATAGCCAAAAACATTCAGTACTTC
CDR3aa: CASSSTAPIAKNIQYF

d_gene: TRBD1
abundance: -
v_gene: TRBV12-3/TRBV12-4
j_gene: TRBJ2-1
CDR3nt: TGTGCCAGCAGTTCACCAGGGGGTGGGAATGGCGAGCAGTTCTTC
CDR3aa: CASSSPGGGNGEQFF

d_gene: -
abundance: few
v_gene: TRBV15
j_gene: TRBJ2-2
CDR3nt: TGTGCCACCAGCGCTGAGCGAGGGGAGCTGTTTTTT
CDR3aa: CATSAERGELFF

d_gene: -
abundance: -
v_gene: TRBV5-5
j_gene: TRBJ1-2
CDR3nt: TGTGCCAGCAGCTTGGGGCCAGATCGCTCTTTTTATTCTGGCTACACCTTC
CDR3aa: CASSLGPDRSFYSGYTF